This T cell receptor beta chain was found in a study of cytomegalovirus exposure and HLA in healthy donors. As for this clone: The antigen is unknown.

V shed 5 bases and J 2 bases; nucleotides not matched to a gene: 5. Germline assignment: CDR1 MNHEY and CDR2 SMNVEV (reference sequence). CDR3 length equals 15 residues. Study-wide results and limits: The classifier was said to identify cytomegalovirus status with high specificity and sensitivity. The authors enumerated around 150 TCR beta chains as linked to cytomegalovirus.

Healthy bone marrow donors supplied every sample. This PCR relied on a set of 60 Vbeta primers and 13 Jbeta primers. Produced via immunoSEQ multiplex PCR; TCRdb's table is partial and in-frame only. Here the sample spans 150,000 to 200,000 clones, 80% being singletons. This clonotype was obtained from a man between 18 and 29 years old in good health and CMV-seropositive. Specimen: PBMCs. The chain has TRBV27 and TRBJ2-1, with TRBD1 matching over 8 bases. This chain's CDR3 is CASSDGTGTYNEQFF. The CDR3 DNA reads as TGTGCCAGCAGTGACGGGACAGGAACCTACAATGAGCAGTTCTTC.